This TCR beta chain was sequenced for a study of shared clonotypes between healthy human individuals. Using immunoSEQ multiplex PCR, the repertoire was profiled, and TCRdb retains in-frame clones only, with some absent. The data show approximately 530,000 clones, with about 96% seen just once and 0.064% held by the top ten. In the case of this clone: What it recognizes is unknown.

This CDR3 contains 17 residues. V lost 5 bases to trimming and J lost 0 bases; unmatched junction nucleotides: 10. Germline V gives CDR1 SEHNR, CDR2 FQNEAQ (reference sequence). Study results and limitations: When compared with the clonotypes that were shared by all four sorted-subset donors, the non-shared clonotypes turned out to have lower generation probabilities.

The receptor was derived from a woman younger than 45 in good health. This chain joins TRBV7-9 and TRBJ2-3; 8 bases map to TRBD2. Sample: naive CD4+ T cells sorted from blood. Stated subset: CD45RA+ positively selected. The CDR3 protein is CASSPTGPSGSTDTQYF. CDR3 sequence (DNA): TGTGCCAGCAGCCCCACTGGTCCTAGCGGGAGCACAGATACGCAGTATTTT. Looking up the rest from reference TRBV7-9 and TRBJ2-3 gives the full variable domain: DTGVSQNPRHKITKRGQNVTFRCDPISEHNRLYWYRQTLGQGPEFLTYFQNEAQLEKSRLLSDRFSAERPKGSFSTLEIQRTEQGDSAMYLCASSPTGPSGSTDTQYFGPGTRLTVL.